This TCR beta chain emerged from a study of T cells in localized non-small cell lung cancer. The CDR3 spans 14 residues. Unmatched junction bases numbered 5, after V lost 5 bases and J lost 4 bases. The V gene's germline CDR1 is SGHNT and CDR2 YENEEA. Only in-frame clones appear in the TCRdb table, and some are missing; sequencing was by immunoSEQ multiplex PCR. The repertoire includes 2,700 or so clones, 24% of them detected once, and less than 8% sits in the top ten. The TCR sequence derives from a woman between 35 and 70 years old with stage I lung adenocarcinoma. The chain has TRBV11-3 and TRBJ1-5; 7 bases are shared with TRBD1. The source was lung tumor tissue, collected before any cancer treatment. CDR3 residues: CASSAGTANQPQHF. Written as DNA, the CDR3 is TGTGCCAGCAGCGCCGGGACAGCTAATCAGCCCCAGCATTTT.